What follows describes a single T cell receptor beta chain. Its antigen is currently not known. No much larger clonotype is one base removed from it; base qualities were not supplied. The sample's time point label, in plain terms: cells obtained before transplantation from donor or recipient. CD3+CD4+ and CD3+CD8+ populations were FACS-sorted from unstimulated pre-transplant donor and recipient cells taken from spleen or lymph nodes. The entry originates in a study of graft-versus-host responses after intestinal transplantation (dated by TCRdb to the early 2020s). Regarding the complete study: Multivisceral, liver-intestinal, or isolated intestinal transplants were received by the recipients. Every recipient was given anti-thymocyte globulin induction, then maintenance tacrolimus and steroids for 3 to 4 years. Bulk TCR-beta CDR3 sequencing was used to track graft-versus-host and host-versus-graft alloreactive T cell clones in the graft, circulation and bone marrow after intestinal transplantation. To identify alloreactive clones, pre-transplant mixed lymphocyte reaction products were sequenced and compared with unstimulated pre-transplant donor and recipient T cells. The cohort enrolled under 30 intestinal transplant recipients, one of whom was a retransplant, and a few patients without pretransplant specimens were excluded. A peak of at least 4% donor T cells among recipient peripheral blood mononuclear cells was the definition used for donor T cell macrochimerism. Samples from a few later patients were sequenced in-house on an Illumina MiSeq with MiXCR processing rather than by the commercial service.

Overall study outcomes, separate from this receptor: The conclusions were limited by the relatively low number and heterogeneity of the intestinal transplant patients. GvH clones turned up in recipient bone marrow, with some appearing earlier in ileal mucosa or blood, a pattern consistent with an intestinal mucosal origin. In the allografts of patients with donor T cell macrochimerism, GvH to HvG T cell clonal ratios were high. Early after transplant, declines in HvG clones were associated with peak levels of circulating GvH clones.

The CDR3 starts with the cysteine, ends with the phenylalanine, and has 15 residues. Only the CDR3 DNA stays, 45 bases, in frame from base 1. CDR1 and CDR2 are read off the germline V gene (reference sequence) as SEHNR and FQNEAQ. V is reduced by 2 bases and J by 2 bases, leaving a spacing of 10 bases between them. The library was built by means of the immunoSEQ multiplex PCR assay. For most patients, genomic DNA was isolated using the Qiagen DNeasy Blood and Tissue Kit and was shipped frozen to Adaptive Biotechnologies for TCR sequencing. For most patients, genomic DNA was subjected to high-throughput TCR-beta CDR3 sequencing by Adaptive Biotechnologies. The paper's data handling went like this. TCR sequencing data were retrieved from Adaptive's ImmunoSEQ software for some 19 patients, whereas a few other patients were processed with MiXCR and VDJtools. To correct CD4 versus CD8 sorting errors, sequences present in both subsets at a frequency ratio below 5:1 were removed. CDR3 nucleotide sequences shared by donor and recipient were removed because the origin of these sequences could not be assigned. At least 2-fold expansion over unstimulated cells and a minimum CFSE-low frequency of 0.002% (template counts) or 0.001% (read counts) were required for clones to be classified as alloreactive. Clones were considered mappable if detected in sequenced pre-transplant spleen, lymph node, or MLR CFSE-low populations of the donor or recipient. The cumulative frequency of alloreactive clones was calculated as a percentage of all sequences, weighted by copy number. The table comes from immuneACCESS by way of TCRdb, which keeps in-frame sequences with V and J called. Part of the clones is missing from these tables; in studies checked, under half for an unresolved V gene and the rest for unknown reasons. V and J calls and clone size are as listed in that table; D and trimming were resolved from the DNA. Recorded for this sample are about 100,000 clones; about 90% of them occurred a single time. In total, the top ten clones hold about 1% of the sample.

This clonotype was sampled from a human donor who received an intestinal transplant. This chain is built from TRBV7-9 and TRBJ1-5, and perhaps TRBD1 as D gene, on 6 matching bases. Material: unstimulated CD4+ T cells sorted from spleen or lymph node cells, obtained before intestinal transplant. The bases read TGTGCCAGCAGCTTAATGGCAGGGGGCAATCAGCCCCAGCATTTT. This gives the protein CASSLMAGGNQPQHF. When the CDR3 is completed using the reference TRBV7-9 and TRBJ1-5 genes on either side, the full variable domain is DTGVSQNPRHKITKRGQNVTFRCDPISEHNRLYWYRQTLGQGPEFLTYFQNEAQLEKSRLLSDRFSAERPKGSFSTLEIQRTEQGDSAMYLCASSLMAGGNQPQHFGDGTRLSIL.